Sequencing of this TCR beta chain was carried out in a study of cytomegalovirus exposure and HLA in healthy donors. The repertoire was sequenced with immunoSEQ multiplex PCR; TCRdb's copy has only in-frame clones and lacks some. The sample records 110,000 or so clones, about 82% being singletons. From the 120-subject validation cohort, which was separate from the approximately 670-subject first cohort, the donors were drawn. Remarks on this clone: The antigen is unknown.

This CDR3 comprises 15 residues. Between the trimmed V and J ends, which lost 7 bases and 2 bases, there was a span of 16 bases. Germline CDR1 and CDR2: SNHLY and FYNNEI. General study findings and limits: The tendency of first-cohort TCR clusters to co-occur in the 120 validation repertoires was identified by a subsequent analysis.

This TCR came from a young man in good health and CMV-seronegative. What was sequenced was PBMCs. This chain connects TRBV2 to TRBJ2-3; D is possibly TRBD1 (6 bases). The CDR3 sequence is CASNPLGAYTDTQYF. For the CDR3, the DNA is TGTGCCAGCAACCCCCTGGGGGCTTACACAGATACGCAGTATTTT. The full variable domain, its missing parts supplied by reference TRBV2 and TRBJ2-3, is EPEVTQTPSHQVTQMGQEVILRCVPISNHLYFYWYRQILGQKVEFLVSFYNNEISEKSEIFDDQFSVERPDGSNFTLKIRSTKLEDSAMYFCASNPLGAYTDTQYFGPGTRLTVL.